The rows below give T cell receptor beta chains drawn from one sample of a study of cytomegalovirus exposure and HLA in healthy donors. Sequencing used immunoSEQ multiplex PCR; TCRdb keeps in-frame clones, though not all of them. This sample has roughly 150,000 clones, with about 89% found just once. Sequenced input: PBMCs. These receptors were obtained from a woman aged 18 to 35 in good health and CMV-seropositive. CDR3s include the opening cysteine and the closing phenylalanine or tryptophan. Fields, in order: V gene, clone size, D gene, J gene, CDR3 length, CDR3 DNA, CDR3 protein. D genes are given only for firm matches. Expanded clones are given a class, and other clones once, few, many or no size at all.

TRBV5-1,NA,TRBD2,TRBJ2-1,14,TGCGCCAGCAGCCTAGCGGACGCTGGCGGTGAGCAGTTCTTC,CASSLADAGGEQFF
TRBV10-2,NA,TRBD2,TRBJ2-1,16,TGCGCCAGCGCAGGGACTAGCGGGTCTTCCTACAATGAGCAGTTCTTC,CASAGTSGSSYNEQFF
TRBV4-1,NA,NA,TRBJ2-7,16,TGCGCCAGCAGCCAATTAACAGGGTTCCCCTCCTACGAGCAGTACTTC,CASSQLTGFPSYEQYF
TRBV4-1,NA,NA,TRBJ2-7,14,TGCGCCAGCAGCCAAGATCCTAGTGGCTACGAGCAGTACTTC,CASSQDPSGYEQYF
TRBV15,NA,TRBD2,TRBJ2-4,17,TGTGCCACCAGCAGCTATGGGAGCGGGAGGGCCACGGACATTCAGTACTTC,CATSSYGSGRATDIQYF
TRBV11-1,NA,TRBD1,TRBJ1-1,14,TGTGCCAGCAGCTTGTGGACAGGGGTCACTGAAGCTTTCTTT,CASSLWTGVTEAFF
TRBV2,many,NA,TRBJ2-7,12,TGTGCCAGCAGCGATCCCACAAGGGGCGGCAGTTTC,CASSDPTRGGSF
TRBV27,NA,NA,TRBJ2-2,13,TGTGCCAGCAGTTTAGAGCCCGCCGGGGAGCTGTTTTTT,CASSLEPAGELFF
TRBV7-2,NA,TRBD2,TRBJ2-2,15,TGTGCCAGCAGCCCAAGGACTAGCGGGGCCGGGGAGCTGTTTTTT,CASSPRTSGAGELFF
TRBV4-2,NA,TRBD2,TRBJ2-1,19,TGTGCCAGCAGTCCTCCCACCGCTAGCGGGAGGGATACCGACAATGAGCAGTTCTTC,CASSPPTASGRDTDNEQFF
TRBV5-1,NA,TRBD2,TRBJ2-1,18,TGCGCCAGCAGCACCGGACTAGCGGGTTGGGTAGACTACAATGAGCAGTTCTTC,CASSTGLAGWVDYNEQFF
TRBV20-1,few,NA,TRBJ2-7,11,TGCAGTGTCTCGAACAGGGCCAGGCAGTACTTC,CSVSNRARQYF
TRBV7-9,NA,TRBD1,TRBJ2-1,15,TGTGCCAGCAGCTACGACAGGGGGCGGACGAATGAGCAGTTCTTC,CASSYDRGRTNEQFF
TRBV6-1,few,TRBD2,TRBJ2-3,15,TGTGCCAGCAGTGACTTAGCGGGAGGTGGAGATACGCAGTATTTT,CASSDLAGGGDTQYF
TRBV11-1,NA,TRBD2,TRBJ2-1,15,TGTGCCAGCAGCCCTCCGGGACTAGGTCACAATGAGCAGTTCTTC,CASSPPGLGHNEQFF
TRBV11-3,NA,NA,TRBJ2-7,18,TGTGCCAGCAGCTTAAGGTTACTAGCTTCCCAAAAGTCCTACGAGCAGTACTTC,CASSLRLLASQKSYEQYF
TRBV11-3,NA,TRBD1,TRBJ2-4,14,TGTGCCAGCAGCTTAGCAGGGGGCAAAAACATTCAGTACTTC,CASSLAGGKNIQYF
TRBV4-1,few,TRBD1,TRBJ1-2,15,TGCGCCAGCAGCTTAGTAGGGACAGGGGACTATGGCTACACCTTC,CASSLVGTGDYGYTF
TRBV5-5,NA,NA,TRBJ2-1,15,TGTGCCAGCAGCCGCCGGGAGAGCTCCTACAATGAGCAGTTCTTC,CASSRRESSYNEQFF
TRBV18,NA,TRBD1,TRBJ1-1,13,TGTGCCAGCTCTCAGGACAGGATCACTGAAGCTTTCTTT,CASSQDRITEAFF
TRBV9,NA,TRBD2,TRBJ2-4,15,TGTGCCAGCAGCCCCCTGGGCGGGAGGCAAAACATTCAGTACTTC,CASSPLGGRQNIQYF
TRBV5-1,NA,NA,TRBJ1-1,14,TGCGCCAGCAGCTTCAACAGAATGAACACTGAAGCTTTCTTT,CASSFNRMNTEAFF
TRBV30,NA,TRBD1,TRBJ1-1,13,TGTGCCTGGAGTTCAGGACAGGGGTCTGAAGCTTTCTTT,CAWSSGQGSEAFF
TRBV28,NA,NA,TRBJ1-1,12,TGTGCCAGCAGCCTAACAATGGCGGGAGCTTTCTTT,CASSLTMAGAFF
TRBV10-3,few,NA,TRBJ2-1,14,TGTGCCATCAGTGATCGAGCGCGTTACAATGAGCAGTTCTTC,CAISDRARYNEQFF
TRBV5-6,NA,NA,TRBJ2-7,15,TGTGCCAGCAGCTTGGGACTGGGGCTCTCCTACGAGCAGTACTTC,CASSLGLGLSYEQYF
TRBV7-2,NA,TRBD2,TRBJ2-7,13,TGTGCCAGCGGACTAGCGGGGGTTTACGAGCAGTACTTC,CASGLAGVYEQYF
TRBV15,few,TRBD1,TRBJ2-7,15,TGTGCCACCAGCAGAGATTTTCACAGGGGGTCCGAGCAGTACTTC,CATSRDFHRGSEQYF
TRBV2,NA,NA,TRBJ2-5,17,TGTGCCAGCAGTGAAGGTTTATCAATAAGGGGCCGGGAGACCCAGTACTTC,CASSEGLSIRGRETQYF
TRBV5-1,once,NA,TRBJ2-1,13,TGCGCCAGCAGCTTCGGCCAGGACAATGAGCAGTTCTTC,CASSFGQDNEQFF
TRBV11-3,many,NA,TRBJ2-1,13,TGTGCCAGCAGCTTGTCCTCACTGAATGAGCAGTTCTTC,CASSLSSLNEQFF
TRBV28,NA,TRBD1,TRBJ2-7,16,TGTGCCAGCAGTGCAACCTCCGGGACAGGGGATTACGAGCAGTACTTC,CASSATSGTGDYEQYF
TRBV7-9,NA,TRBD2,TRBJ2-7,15,TGTGCCAGCAGCTTTCCGACTAGCGGGAGACCCGAGCAGTACTTC,CASSFPTSGRPEQYF
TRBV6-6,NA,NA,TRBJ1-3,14,TGTGCCAGCAGTTATGAGAGCTCTGGAAACACCATATATTTT,CASSYESSGNTIYF
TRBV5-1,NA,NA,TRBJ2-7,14,TGCGCCAGCAGCACGACTGCGGGGTCCTACGAGCAGTACTTC,CASSTTAGSYEQYF
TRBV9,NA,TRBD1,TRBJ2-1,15,TGTGCCAGCAGCGCCGGGACAGGGTGGAACAATGAGCAGTTCTTC,CASSAGTGWNNEQFF
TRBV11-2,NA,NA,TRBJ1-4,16,TGTGCCAGCAGCCGTCCTCTTACAGGGTATAATGAAAAACTGTTTTTT,CASSRPLTGYNEKLFF
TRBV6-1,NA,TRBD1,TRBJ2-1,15,TGTGCCAGCAGCAAGAGTGCGACAGGGGGTAATGAGCAGTTCTTC,CASSKSATGGNEQFF
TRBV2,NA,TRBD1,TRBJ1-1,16,TGTGCCAGCCGCCTCGTTGGGACAGACCTCAACACTGAAGCTTTCTTT,CASRLVGTDLNTEAFF
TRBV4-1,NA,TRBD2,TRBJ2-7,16,TGCGCCAGCAGCCAGGTAGGACTAGCGGGATCTTACGAGCAGTACTTC,CASSQVGLAGSYEQYF
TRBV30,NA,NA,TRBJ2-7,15,TGTGCCTGGGGACGGGGGGCGAGGTGGCCCTACGAGCAGTACTTC,CAWGRGARWPYEQYF
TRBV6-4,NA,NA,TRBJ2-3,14,TGTGCCAGCAGGGCGGGAACCTCCACAGATACGCAGTATTTT,CASRAGTSTDTQYF
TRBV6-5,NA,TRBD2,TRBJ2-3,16,TGTGCCAGCAGTTACCTTCCTAGCGGGAGATCAGATACGCAGTATTTT,CASSYLPSGRSDTQYF
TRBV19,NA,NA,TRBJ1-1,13,TGTGCCAGTACCCAGGTGGGAGGCACTGAAGCTTTCTTT,CASTQVGGTEAFF
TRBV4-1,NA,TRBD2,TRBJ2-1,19,TGCGCCAGCAGCCAAGAATCTATACTAGCGGGAGGGCCTCACGATGAGCAGTTCTTC,CASSQESILAGGPHDEQFF
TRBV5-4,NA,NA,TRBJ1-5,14,TGTGCCAGCAGCATACAGGGTAGCAATCAGCCCCAGCATTTT,CASSIQGSNQPQHF
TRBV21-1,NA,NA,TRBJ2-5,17,TGTGCCAGCAGCAAAGCTGGGACTAGCAGGGTTAAAGAGACCCAGTACTTC,CASSKAGTSRVKETQYF
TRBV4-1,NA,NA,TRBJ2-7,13,TGCGCCAGCAGCCATCCCGGGGGTTACGAGCAGTACTTC,CASSHPGGYEQYF
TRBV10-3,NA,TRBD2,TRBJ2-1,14,TGTGCCATCAGTGATAGCGGGAGCAGCAATGAGCAGTTCTTC,CAISDSGSSNEQFF
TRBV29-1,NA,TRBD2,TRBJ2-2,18,TGCAGCGTTCTCGTACGGCTAGCGGGAGCCAATGTCGCCGGGGAGCTGTTTTTT,CSVLVRLAGANVAGELFF
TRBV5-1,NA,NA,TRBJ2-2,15,TGCGCCAGCAGCTTGGGCGGAATGAACACCGGGGAGCTGTTTTTT,CASSLGGMNTGELFF
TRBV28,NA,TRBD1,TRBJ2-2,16,TGTGCCAGCAGTACTCGGGACAGGGGGATTGGCGGGGAGCTGTTTTTT,CASSTRDRGIGGELFF
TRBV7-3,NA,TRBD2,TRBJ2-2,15,TGTGCCAGCAGCTTAACGGCGGGAGGAACCGGGGAGCTGTTTTTT,CASSLTAGGTGELFF
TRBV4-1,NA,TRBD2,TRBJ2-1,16,TGCGCCAGCAGCCAAGAACCAGCGGGAGGGTTGAATGAGCAGTTCTTC,CASSQEPAGGLNEQFF
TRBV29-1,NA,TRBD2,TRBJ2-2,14,TGCAGCGTTGGGGAGCGCGGGAGAGCCGGGGAGCTGTTTTTT,CSVGERGRAGELFF
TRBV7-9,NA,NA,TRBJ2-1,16,TGTGCCAGCAGCCCCCACCAGCGGCGCTCCTACAATGAGCAGTTCTTC,CASSPHQRRSYNEQFF
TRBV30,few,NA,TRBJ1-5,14,TGTGCCTGGAAAGATGCAGGGGAGCATCAGCCCCAGCATTTT,CAWKDAGEHQPQHF
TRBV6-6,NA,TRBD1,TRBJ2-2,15,TGTGCCAGCAGACTCAGGGGGCGTAATGACGGGGAGCTGTTTTTT,CASRLRGRNDGELFF
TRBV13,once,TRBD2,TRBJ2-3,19,TGTGCCAGCAGCTGTACCCATAGCGGGGATTGTATGAACACAGATACGCAGTATTTT,CASSCTHSGDCMNTDTQYF
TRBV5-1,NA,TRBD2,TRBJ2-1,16,TGCGCCAGCAGCGTGCTAGCGGGAGGGCCAGGAAATGAGCAGTTCTTC,CASSVLAGGPGNEQFF